Listed below are T cell receptor beta chains from one sample, sequenced in a study of T-cell reconstitution after alpha-beta-depleted transplantation in children. Each CDR3 protein is one row after TCRdb ran MiXCR on the PCR reads. The sample records roughly 300,000 distinct CDR3 sequences, 9.9% being singletons. Material: PBMCs from the stem cell graft donor, obtained from the stem cell graft. The receptors stem from a human donor who donated a stem cell graft to a child with SCID. CDR3s include the opening cysteine and the closing phenylalanine or tryptophan.

TRBV21-1	TRBJ2-1	CASSKASRGAQEQFF
TRBV5-1	TRBJ2-1	CASSPGQSYNEQFF
TRBV12-3/TRBV12-4	TRBJ2-1	CASSLEGWNEQFF
TRBV3-1	TRBJ2-4	CASSQGDDIQYF
TRBV5-1	TRBJ2-2	CASSQTGDGTGELFF
TRBV12-3/TRBV12-4	TRBJ1-1	CASSLRSGITEAFF
TRBV29-1	TRBJ1-2	CSVEDRAYGYTF
TRBV28	TRBJ2-7	CASRTAQGALSYEQYF
TRBV7-9	TRBJ2-1	CASSPGQQQFF
TRBV28	TRBJ2-1	CASSSLAGADNEQFF
TRBV12-3/TRBV12-4	TRBJ2-7	CASRPGQGSYEQYF
TRBV5-6	TRBJ2-4	CASSSAGGYGENIQYF
TRBV24-1	TRBJ2-7	CATSIASGFSLNEQYF
TRBV19	TRBJ2-3	CASHIGAGSTDTQYF
TRBV5-1	TRBJ1-2	CASRPDALYGYTF
TRBV25-1	TRBJ2-1	CASSEYFSDEQFF
TRBV12-3/TRBV12-4	TRBJ2-2	CASTLQTTWELFF
TRBV20-1	TRBJ1-1	CSAVSGGRPEAFF
TRBV27	TRBJ2-7	CANNRGRVSDEQYF
TRBV12-3/TRBV12-4	TRBJ2-7	CASSQPRGGTYEQYF
TRBV2	TRBJ2-6	CASSLLGAISGANVLTF
TRBV13	TRBJ1-1	CASRVQALKTEAFF
TRBV10-3	TRBJ1-1	CAISTGPPNTEAFF
TRBV5-1	TRBJ1-6	CASRRGQGRYDSPLHF
TRBV5-1	TRBJ1-2	CASSPTGASYGYTF
TRBV6-5	TRBJ1-2	CASTFNGGLGYGYTF
TRBV9	TRBJ1-1	CASSARGETEAFF
TRBV9	TRBJ2-1	CASSEGGGLWEQFF
TRBV19	TRBJ2-2	CASRTALNTGELFF
TRBV20-1	TRBJ2-1	CSARGLFWGATSYNEQFF
TRBV2	TRBJ2-7	CATRGTVYEQYF
TRBV14	TRBJ1-3	CASSQDLNRGGNTIYF
TRBV7-8	TRBJ2-7	CASSWRGSYEQYF
TRBV20-1	TRBJ2-1	CSAGTSGISEQFF
TRBV10-3	TRBJ1-1	CAISREGKNTEAFF
TRBV10-3	TRBJ1-1	CASHHVGNTEAFF
TRBV5-1	TRBJ2-2	CASSLTGFSNTGELFF
TRBV20-1	TRBJ2-3	CSASGGDTTPTDTQYF
TRBV5-8	TRBJ1-1	CASLRNTEAFF
TRBV19	TRBJ1-2	CASSPPSYGYTF
TRBV7-7	TRBJ2-3	CASSLRGGPADTQYF
TRBV27	TRBJ2-1	CASRPGQGTYNEQFF
TRBV5-1	TRBJ2-3	CASSPDSGYTDTQYF
TRBV5-1	TRBJ1-5	CASSKVGGGQPQHF
TRBV4-1	TRBJ2-7	CASSQDRGYYEQYF
TRBV29-1	TRBJ2-7	CSADTGVEQYF
TRBV5-1	TRBJ2-7	CASSAGQGSGEQYF
TRBV27	TRBJ2-3	CASEGRNTDTQYF
TRBV7-3	TRBJ2-1	CASSIGTSGANEQFF
TRBV7-6	TRBJ2-1	CASSLGIDEQFF
TRBV11-2	TRBJ2-1	CASSLGSSSGLTYNEQFF
TRBV5-6	TRBJ2-7	CASSLAGALSSYEQYF
TRBV7-9	TRBJ1-3	CASQGSGNTIYF
TRBV9	TRBJ2-5	CASSAGALDGETQYF
TRBV18	TRBJ2-7	CASSPFETGQSYEQYF